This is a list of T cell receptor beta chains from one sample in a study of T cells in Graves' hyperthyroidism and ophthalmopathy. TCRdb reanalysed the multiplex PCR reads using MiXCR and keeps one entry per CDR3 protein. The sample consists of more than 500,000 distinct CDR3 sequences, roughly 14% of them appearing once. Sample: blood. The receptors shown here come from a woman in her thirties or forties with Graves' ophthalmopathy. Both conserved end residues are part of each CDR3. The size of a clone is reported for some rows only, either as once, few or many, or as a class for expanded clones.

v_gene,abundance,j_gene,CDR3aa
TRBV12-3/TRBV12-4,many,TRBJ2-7,CASSLASLYEQYF
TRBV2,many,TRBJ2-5,CASRRGLAQETQYF
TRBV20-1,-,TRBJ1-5,CSALKKMGQPQHF
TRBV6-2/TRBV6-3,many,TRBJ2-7,CAARTPNSYEQYF
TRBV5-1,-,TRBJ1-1,CASSLVPVTGMNTEAFF
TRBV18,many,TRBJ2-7,CASSPRQGQSYEQYF
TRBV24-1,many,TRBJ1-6,CATSVYSSYNSPLHF
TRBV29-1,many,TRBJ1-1,CSVVRQNTEAFF
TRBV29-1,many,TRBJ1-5,CSVAQYSNQPQHF
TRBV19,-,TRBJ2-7,CASSALGEQYF
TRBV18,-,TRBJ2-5,CASSPPGSTETQYF
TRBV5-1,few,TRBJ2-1,CASSAGTAGSGEQFF
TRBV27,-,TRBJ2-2,CASSLRQGGTGELFF
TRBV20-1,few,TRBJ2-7,CSARTSGGPYEQYF
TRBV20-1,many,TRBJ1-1,CSAREDPNTEAFF
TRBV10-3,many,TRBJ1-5,CAIKKGAGGNQPQHF
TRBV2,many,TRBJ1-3,CASSPGHSGNTIYF
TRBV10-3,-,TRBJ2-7,CAIGAGAYEQYF
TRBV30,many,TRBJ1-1,CAWIRGPRLNTEAFF
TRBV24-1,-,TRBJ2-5,CATSDISGTETQYF
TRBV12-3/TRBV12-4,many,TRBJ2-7,CASQTTQTYEQYF
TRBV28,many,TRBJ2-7,CASSSEQGGSYEQYF
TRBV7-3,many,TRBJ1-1,CASSSGGEAFF
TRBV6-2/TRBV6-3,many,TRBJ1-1,CASSSPSGQLNTEAFF
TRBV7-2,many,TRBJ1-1,CASSLGGDGTEAFF
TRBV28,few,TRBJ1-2,CASSSRDGDSYGYTF
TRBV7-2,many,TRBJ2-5,CASSLNRGSETQYF
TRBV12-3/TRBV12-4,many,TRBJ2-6,CATPGSGANVLTF
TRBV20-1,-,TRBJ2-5,CSARDFQGRGYQETQYF
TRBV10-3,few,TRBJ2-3,CAISGDRITDTQYF
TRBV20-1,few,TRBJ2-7,CSASTASARTGYEQYF
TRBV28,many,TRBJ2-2,CASSAGTSQNTGELFF
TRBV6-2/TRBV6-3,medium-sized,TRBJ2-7,CASSYGLAYEQYF
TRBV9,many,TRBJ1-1,CASSVASGQGWNTEAFF
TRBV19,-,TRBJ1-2,CASTGRANYGYTF
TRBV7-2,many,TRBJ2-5,CASSFSLTGEETQYF
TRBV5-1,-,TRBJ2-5,CASSLTPGMGETQYF
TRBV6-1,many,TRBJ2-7,CASSLAGGRFIHEQYF
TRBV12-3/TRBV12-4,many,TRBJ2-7,CASGQGSAYEQYF
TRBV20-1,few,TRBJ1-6,CSARDVETSYNSPLHF
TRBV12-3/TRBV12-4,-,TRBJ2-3,CASSFVLAGTDTQYF
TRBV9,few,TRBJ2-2,CASSVAKGSTGELFF
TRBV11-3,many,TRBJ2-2,CASSFRLSFTGELFF
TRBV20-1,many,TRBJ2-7,CSAPWVNSYEQYF
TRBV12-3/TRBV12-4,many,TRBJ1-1,CASSTPQGGTEAFF
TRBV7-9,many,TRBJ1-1,CASSLWGRGTEAFF
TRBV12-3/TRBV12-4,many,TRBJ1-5,CASSLGREIYQPQHF
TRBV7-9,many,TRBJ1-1,CASSLDLASKEAFF
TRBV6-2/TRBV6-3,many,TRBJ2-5,CASSYGDYHQETQYF
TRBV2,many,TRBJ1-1,CASIGEDLNTEAFF
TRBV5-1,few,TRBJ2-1,CASSTWTSGSEDEQFF
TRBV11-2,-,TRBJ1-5,CASSLIADSLNQPQHF
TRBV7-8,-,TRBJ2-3,CASSLVPLRMGTDTQYF